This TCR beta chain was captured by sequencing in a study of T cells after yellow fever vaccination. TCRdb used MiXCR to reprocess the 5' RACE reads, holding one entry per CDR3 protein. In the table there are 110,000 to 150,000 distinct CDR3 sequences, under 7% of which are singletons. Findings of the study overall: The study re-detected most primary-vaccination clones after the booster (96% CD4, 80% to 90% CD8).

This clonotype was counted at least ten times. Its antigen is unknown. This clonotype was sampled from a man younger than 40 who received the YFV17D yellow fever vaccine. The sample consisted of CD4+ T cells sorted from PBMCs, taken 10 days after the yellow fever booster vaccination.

The CDR3 sequence is CASSPEYSYEQYF. CDR3 sequence (DNA): TGCGCCAGCAGCCCGGAATACTCCTACGAGCAGTACTTC. V usage is TRBV5-1 and J usage is TRBJ2-7; D unresolved. From germline, CDR1 is SGHRS and CDR2 YFSETQ. V was cut by 4 bases and J by 0 bases, with 8 bases left in between. The CDR3 runs to 13 residues. Looking up the rest from reference TRBV5-1 and TRBJ2-7 gives the full variable domain: KAGVTQTPRYLIKTRGQQVTLSCSPISGHRSVSWYQQTPGQGLQFLFEYFSETQRNKGNFPGRFSGRQFSNSRSEMNVSTLELGDSALYLCASSPEYSYEQYFGPGTRLTVT.